These 27 T cell receptor beta chains were sequenced from one sample in a study of shared clonotypes between healthy human individuals (TCRdb year 2020). The protocol used for the library was the immunoSEQ multiplex PCR assay. The immuneACCESS repertoire file appears here via TCRdb, limited to in-frame rearrangements. These files lack a portion of the clones; in checked studies, under half of the deficit traces to unresolved V genes, and the cause of the others is not known. The sample data list around 2.5 million clones, and 93% of these were observed just once. Clones ranked in the top ten supply 0.36% of the sample. Sequencing input: naive CD4+ T cells from PBMCs. The meaning of the sample's cell subset or site label: CD45RA+ positively selected. These receptors were obtained from a man aged 18 to 29 in good health. Some clones in this sample may be carry-over from other donors' samples.

This clone was counted once. The V gene is TRBV11-2, the J gene TRBJ2-2; no firm D call. From germline, CDR1 is SGHAT and CDR2 FQNNGV. This CDR3 is 15 amino acids long. Trimming took 6 bases from V and 4 from J, leaving 15 bases between them. The CDR3 bases are TGTGCCAGCAGGGTCCCAGCCCGCGGCACCGGGGAGCTGTTTTTT. Its protein product is CASRVPARGTGELFF.

The rearrangement uses TRBV5-1 and TRBJ2-3; 8 bases map to TRBD2. With V trimmed by 4 bases and J by 1 base, 14 bases remained unmatched. Per germline, CDR1 SGHRS and CDR2 YFSETQ. CDR3 length equals 18 residues. The DNA for the CDR3 is TGCGCCAGCAGCCCACCCCCCAATAGCGGGGAAGGCACAGATACGCAGTATTTT. Protein sequence: CASSPPPNSGEGTDTQYF.

The chain combines TRBV4-2 with TRBJ2-7; D is unresolved. Per germline, CDR1 LGHNA and CDR2 YNFKEQ. Deletions cut 5 bases from V and 4 bases from J, with 9 bases between. The length of the CDR3 is 12 residues. CDR3 DNA: TGTGCCAGCAGCGAGATTCCGTACGAGCAGTACTTC. Amino acid sequence: CASSEIPYEQYF.

The chain has TRBV6-6 and TRBJ1-2, with 7 bases identical to TRBD1. This CDR3 comprises 14 residues. V lost 6 bases and J lost 0; bases outside the gene matches: 4. Germline V gene sequence: CDR1 MNHNY, CDR2 SVGAGI (reference sequence). Written as DNA, the CDR3 is TGTGCCAGCAGGGGGACAGAAGCTAACTATGGCTACACCTTC. Translating it yields CASRGTEANYGYTF.

This chain connects TRBV18 to TRBJ2-5; 8 bases line up with TRBD2. The assigned J gene may be wrong: the sequence end matches TRBJ2-7 better. Germline loops: CDR1 KGHSH, CDR2 LQKENI. The CDR3 spans 15 residues. The DNA of the CDR3 is TGTGCCAGCTCACCCTTGGCGGGAGGCCCCTACGAGCAGTACTTC. This translates into CASSPLAGGPYEQYF.

V gene TRBV6-1 combines with J gene TRBJ1-3; 11 bases are shared with TRBD1. CDR3 length: 17 residues. The germline gives CDR1 MNHNS, CDR2 SASEGT. V dropped 0 bases and J dropped 3; count of bases not matched to a gene: 4. CDR3 sequence reads: CASSEARTGGIGNTIYF. The CDR3, as DNA: TGTGCCAGCAGTGAAGCGAGGACAGGGGGCATTGGAAACACCATATATTTT.

The chain links TRBV7-8 to TRBJ2-7; 7 nucleotides line up with TRBD1. Germline-derived CDR1 and CDR2 are SGHVS and FQNEAQ. The junction had 5 bases not matched to a gene; V was cut back by 4 bases and J by 2 bases. There are 14 residues in the CDR3. This CDR3 is CASSYGTAAYEQYF. The CDR3 region has the DNA TGTGCCAGCAGCTATGGGACAGCAGCCTACGAGCAGTACTTC.

The CDR3 DNA reads TGCAGCGTTGAGGACCTACAGATATATGAGCAGTTCTTC. Amino acid sequence: CSVEDLQIYEQFF. V gene TRBV29-1 combines with J gene TRBJ2-1; D is unresolved. The CDR3 is 13 amino acids. V lost 3 bases to trimming and J lost 8 bases, with 14 bases between them. Germline lookup yields CDR1 SQVTM and CDR2 ANQGSEA.

The chain combines TRBV27 with TRBJ1-2; the D gene is possibly TRBD1 (6 bases). CDR1 and CDR2 from the germline V gene are MNHEY and SMNVEV (reference sequence). V gave up 6 bases and J gave up 2 bases, with 25 bases separating them. This CDR3 spans 18 amino acids. The CDR3 DNA reads TGTGCCAGCAGGAGAAATGAGCCACAGGGAGGACGGAACTATGGCTACACCTTC. It specifies CASRRNEPQGGRNYGYTF.

The chain links TRBV5-1 to TRBJ2-1, with 7 bases matching TRBD2. CDR1 is SGHRS, CDR2 YFSETQ, per germline. Trimming at V came to 4 bases and at J to 8 bases, leaving 12 bases not matched to a gene. The CDR3 sequence is 15 residues long. CDR3 DNA: TGCGCCAGCAGCCTCTGGGAGGGCCGAGGGTATGAGCAGTTCTTC. This sequence encodes CASSLWEGRGYEQFF.

This clone was seen only once. The CDR3 loop is CASSGPRYNEQFF. The DNA for the CDR3 is TGTGCCAGCAGCGGACCTCGCTACAATGAGCAGTTCTTC. This rearrangement joins TRBV27 to TRBJ2-1; no clear D gene. The CDR3 loop spans 13 amino acids. The germline V gene encodes CDR1 MNHEY and CDR2 SMNVEV (reference sequence). V was trimmed by 6 bases and J by 3 bases, leaving 9 bases between them.

The rearrangement uses TRBV20-1 and TRBJ2-1; tentative D call: TRBD2 (6 bases). Germline CDR1 reads DFQATT; CDR2 reads SNEGSKA (reference sequence). This CDR3 contains 11 residues. The V and J ends lost 6 bases and 4 bases respectively, with 7 bases between them. Written as DNA, the CDR3 is TGCAGTGCCGGGACTTACAATGAGCAGTTCTTC. This sequence encodes CSAGTYNEQFF.

A remark on this clone: Other DNA sequences within the sample encode an identical CDR3. The gene calls are TRBV5-1 and TRBJ2-5; a weak D match, TRBD2 (5 bases). The CDR3 contains 15 residues. V lost 0 bases to trimming and J lost 2 bases, with 11 bases between them. Germline V gives CDR1 SGHRS, CDR2 YFSETQ. The DNA of the CDR3 is TGCGCCAGCAGCTTGGCAGGAGGAGTGCAAGAGACCCAGTACTTC. It translates to CASSLAGGVQETQYF.

The V gene is TRBV27, the J gene TRBJ2-3, with D perhaps TRBD2 (5 bases). The CDR3 runs to 15 residues. Looked up from germline, CDR1 is MNHEY and CDR2 is SMNVEV (reference sequence). Between the trimmed V and J ends, which lost 2 bases and 3 bases, there was a span of 12 bases. CDR3 in amino acids: CASSLLRTSTDTQYF. For the CDR3, the DNA is TGTGCCAGCAGTTTACTCAGGACTTCAACAGATACGCAGTATTTT.

V and J are TRBV6-6 and TRBJ2-7, with 8 bases matching TRBD2. The CDR3 totals 15 residues. From germline, CDR1 is MNHNY and CDR2 SVGAGI (reference sequence). The V and J ends lost 2 bases and 2 bases, in that order; junction bases with no gene match: 5. The chain's CDR3 is CASSYQTSEPYEQYF. The CDR3 region has the DNA TGTGCCAGCAGTTACCAGACTAGCGAGCCCTACGAGCAGTACTTC.

V gene TRBV28 combines with J gene TRBJ1-1; D not resolved. The V end lost 3 bases, the J end lost 0 bases, and 8 bases lay between the germline ends. Germline CDR1 and CDR2: MDHEN and SYDVKM. This CDR3 is built from 14 residues. The CDR3 loop is CASSFGQMNTEAFF. In DNA form, the CDR3 reads TGTGCCAGCAGTTTTGGTCAGATGAACACTGAAGCTTTCTTT.

The rearrangement links TRBV2 to TRBJ2-7, with D uncertain. The ends were cut back, 6 bases at V and 3 bases at J, with 15 bases in the middle. Germline V lookup: CDR1 SNHLY, CDR2 FYNNEI. CDR3 size: 14 residues. For the CDR3, the DNA is TGTGCCAGCAGATATCCCTCCAGGCTCTACGAGCAGTACTTC. It codes for CASRYPSRLYEQYF.

The V call is TRBV7-8, the J call TRBJ1-2, with D uncertain. V shed 6 bases and J shed 8 bases, with 28 bases lying between them. The CDR3 has 17 amino acids. Per the germline V gene, CDR1 is SGHVS and CDR2 is FQNEAQ. DNA of the CDR3: TGTGCCAGCAGTCTTATCGTACGAACCGCGCTTCCCGGGGGCTACACCTTC. Its protein product is CASSLIVRTALPGGYTF.

The chain is built from TRBV28 and TRBJ2-1, with TRBD2 as a possible D gene (6 bases). CDR1 is MDHEN and CDR2 is SYDVKM in the germline V gene. CDR3 size: 16 residues. The V and J ends lost 3 bases and 5 bases respectively, with 17 bases between them. CDR3 protein: CASSLLQRVNDNEQFF. CDR3 in DNA: TGTGCCAGCAGTTTGCTTCAGCGGGTTAACGACAATGAGCAGTTCTTC.

The rearrangement links TRBV5-1 to TRBJ2-2; D uncertain. The CDR3 spans 16 residues. Germline V CDR1 and CDR2: SGHRS, YFSETQ. The V end lost 0 bases, the J end lost 0 bases, and 9 bases lay between the germline ends. DNA of the CDR3: TGCGCCAGCAGCTTGGTGAGTGTCGCGAACACCGGGGAGCTGTTTTTT. Residues: CASSLVSVANTGELFF.

The V call is TRBV28, the J call TRBJ1-1; D gene ambiguous. Germline values: CDR1 MDHEN, CDR2 SYDVKM. The CDR3 runs 15 residues. V dropped 3 bases and J dropped 1 base, with 12 bases sitting between them. The CDR3 DNA reads TGTGCCAGCAGTTTGGTAGGGATGGCGAACACTGAAGCTTTCTTT. Translated: CASSLVGMANTEAFF.

This clone has just one count. This sequence joins TRBV5-1 and TRBJ2-7; 7 bases agree with TRBD2. Per the germline V gene, CDR1 is SGHRS and CDR2 is YFSETQ. The V and J ends lost 0 bases and 1 base, in that order; junction bases with no gene match: 10. The CDR3 is 17 amino acids. The DNA for the CDR3 is TGCGCCAGCAGCTTGGGGATAGCGGGCCTTCTTTCCTACGAGCAGTACTTC. It encodes CASSLGIAGLLSYEQYF.

The gene calls are TRBV2 and TRBJ2-7; D uncertain. V was cut by 6 bases and J by 0 bases, with 18 bases left in between. The CDR3 is 16 amino acids. Per the germline V gene, CDR1 is SNHLY and CDR2 is FYNNEI. The chain's CDR3 is CASSLPDGKSSYEQYF. The CDR3 DNA follows: TGTGCCAGCAGCCTCCCGGACGGCAAAAGCTCCTACGAGCAGTACTTC.

Only one count was recorded for this clone. The chain recombines TRBV6-1 with TRBJ1-5; no definite D call. This CDR3 is 14 amino acids long. V shed 10 bases and J shed 4 bases, with 17 bases lying between them. Germline V gene lookup returns CDR1 MNHNS and CDR2 SASEGT. The CDR3 DNA is TGTGCCACCGTCTCGGTCAGCTTTAATCAGCCCCAGCATTTT. Encoded protein: CATVSVSFNQPQHF.

This sequence joins TRBV6-6 and TRBJ2-3, with TRBD2 matching over 12 bases. Germline CDR1 MNHNY, CDR2 SVGAGI (reference sequence). Unmatched junction bases numbered 11, after V lost 7 bases and J lost 6 bases. This CDR3 is 16 amino acids long. As DNA, the CDR3 is TGTGCCAGCAACGGCGGACTAGCGGGACCGTGGGATACGCAGTATTTT. Amino acids: CASNGGLAGPWDTQYF.

The gene calls are TRBV15 and TRBJ2-7, with 9 bases matching TRBD2. The CDR3 covers 15 residues. J lost 2 bases, V lost 1 base, and 3 bases had no gene match. Germline CDR1 LNHNV, CDR2 YYDKDF (reference sequence). CDR3 coding DNA: TGTGCCACCAGCAGAGCTCTAGCGGGGACCTACGAGCAGTACTTC. Amino acid sequence: CATSRALAGTYEQYF.

This clone was detected once. This chain connects TRBV9 to TRBJ1-5, with 7 bases fitting TRBD1. CDR1 is SGDLS, CDR2 YYNGEE, per germline. This CDR3 has 15 residues. The J segment lost 0 bases and the V segment lost 3 bases, leaving 3 bases of the junction unmatched. CDR3 in amino acids: CASSATGISNQPQHF. CDR3 DNA: TGTGCCAGCAGCGCGACAGGGATTAGCAATCAGCCCCAGCATTTT.